The clone carrying this TCR beta chain turned up a few times. The data were taken from a study of T cells of healthy individuals. Trimming left V 4 bases short and J 3 bases short, with 15 bases between. Looked up from germline, CDR1 is LGHNA and CDR2 is YSLEER. This CDR3 is built from 16 residues. TCRdb reanalysed the 5' RACE reads using MiXCR and keeps one entry per CDR3 protein. The sample has approximately 50,000 distinct CDR3 sequences, about 14% seen once; the top ten hold roughly a sixth. This chain uses TRBV4-3 with TRBJ2-2, with D maybe TRBD2 (5 bases). The receptor was derived from a human donor in good health. The CDR3 reads CASSPALAGDTGELFF. The DNA for the CDR3 is TGCGCCAGCAGCCCTGCCCTGGCGGGCGACACCGGGGAGCTGTTTTTT.